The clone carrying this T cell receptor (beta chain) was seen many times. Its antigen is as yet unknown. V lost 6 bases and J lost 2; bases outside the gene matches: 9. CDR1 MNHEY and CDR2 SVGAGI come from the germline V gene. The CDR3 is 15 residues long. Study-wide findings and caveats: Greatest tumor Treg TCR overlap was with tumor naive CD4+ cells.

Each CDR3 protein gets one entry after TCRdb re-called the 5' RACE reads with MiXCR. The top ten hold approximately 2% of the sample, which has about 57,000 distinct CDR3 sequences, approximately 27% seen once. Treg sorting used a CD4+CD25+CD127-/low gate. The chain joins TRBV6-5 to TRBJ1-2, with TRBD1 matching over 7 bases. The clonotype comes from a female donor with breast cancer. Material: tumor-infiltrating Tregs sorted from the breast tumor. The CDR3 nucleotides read TGTGCCAGCAGCGCAGGGGGAGAACTCAACTATGGCTACACCTTC. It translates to CASSAGGELNYGYTF.